This T cell receptor beta chain stems from a study of shared clonotypes between healthy human individuals. The V segment lost 0 bases and the J segment 3 bases; nucleotides outside the gene matches: 6. CDR3 length: 16 amino acids. CDR1 and CDR2 from the germline V gene are GTSNPN and SVGIG (reference sequence). Unsorted PBMCs provided DNA that was sequenced on ten immunoSEQ deep assay plates. Data came from immunoSEQ multiplex PCR; TCRdb stores just in-frame clones and leaves some out. In the table there are over 400,000 clones, about 84% of which are singletons. This clone is a singleton in its sample.

This TCR derives from a woman between 40 and 50 years old in good health. Some clones in this sample may be carry-over from other donors' samples. The gene calls are TRBV30 and TRBJ2-5; 11 bases are shared with TRBD2. What was sequenced was PBMCs. Written as DNA, the CDR3 is TGTGCCTGGAGTGTAGTGTTAGCGGGAGGGAAAGAGACCCAGTACTTC. This sequence encodes CAWSVVLAGGKETQYF.